What follows describes a single T cell receptor beta chain. Antigen specificity is unknown. Next came a second PCR, run for roughly 6 to 11 cycles, which used a sample-barcoded 5' primer along with a J-beta primer mix. A tag from a template-switch adaptor with 12 random nucleotides marked each cDNA molecule. MiXCR was run by TCRdb on the 5' RACE reads, yielding one entry per CDR3 protein. The sample carries 800,000 or so distinct CDR3 sequences, 20% to 25% recorded once. The sample belongs to a study of blood T cells in healthy people across ages. Study at large: Roughly one uniquely barcoded beta molecule per two T cells was captured.

General observations from the study: TCR beta diversity correlated strongly with naive T cell percentage.

Trimming stripped 10 bases from V and 1 base from J, with 13 bases between. Germline loops: CDR1 ENHRY, CDR2 SYGVKD. CDR3 length: 14 amino acids. These sequences were also reported in another study, on T cells of mothers and their children. That study reports: Slightly higher but non-significant overlap marked related mother-child pairs versus unrelated pairs.

This chain links TRBV10-3 with TRBJ2-2; D unclear. The clonotype was recovered from a boy younger than 18 in good health. Material for sequencing was blood. Here the CDR3 reads CATASDGNTGELFF. The CDR3 DNA follows: TGTGCCACCGCTTCGGACGGGAACACCGGGGAGCTGTTTTTT.